This TCR beta chain derives from a study of T-cell memory formation after mild COVID-19. Study-wide findings and caveats: Balance between CD4 and CD8 was seen in clones contracting day 15 to 85, and a CD4+ lean was seen in later expanders. The CD4+ clones that contracted clustered mainly within CM and EM, and the CD8+ clones concentrated in EMRA.

Researchers used 5'RACE with constant-segment primers to make TCR alpha and TCR beta cDNA libraries that carry sample barcodes and UMIs. TCRdb re-derived calls from the 5' RACE reads in MiXCR, one entry per CDR3 protein. This table holds about 430,000 distinct CDR3 sequences, about 20% found once. Of note for this clonotype: Its antigen is unknown.

After removal of 6 bases from V and 4 bases from J, the junction contained 13 bases not matched to a gene. Germline V lookup: CDR1 SQVTM, CDR2 ANQGSEA. This CDR3 spans 15 amino acids. This TCR derives from a man younger than 35 who had mild COVID-19 (a few samples of this study predate the infection). Cell type and time point are not known. The chain carries TRBV29-1 and TRBJ2-3; TRBD1 agrees at 7 bases. Sequencing used PBMCs or a T cell subset sorted from them (not recorded which). Here the CDR3 reads CSVETFDRVADTQYF. CDR3 nucleotides: TGCAGCGTCGAGACTTTTGACAGGGTGGCAGATACGCAGTATTTT.